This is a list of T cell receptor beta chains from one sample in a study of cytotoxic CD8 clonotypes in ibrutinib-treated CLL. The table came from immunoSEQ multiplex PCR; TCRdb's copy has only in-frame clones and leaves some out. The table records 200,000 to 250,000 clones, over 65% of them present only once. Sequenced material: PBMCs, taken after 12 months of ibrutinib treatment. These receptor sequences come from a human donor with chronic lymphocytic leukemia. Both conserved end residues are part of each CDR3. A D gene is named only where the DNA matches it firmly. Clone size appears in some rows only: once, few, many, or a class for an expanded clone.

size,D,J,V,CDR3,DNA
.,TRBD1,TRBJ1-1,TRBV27,CASSPQGQGRHMNTEAFF,TGTGCCAGCAGCCCCCAAGGACAGGGGCGTCATATGAACACTGAAGCTTTCTTT
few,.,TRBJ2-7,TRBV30,CAWSVPYEQYF,TGTGCCTGGAGTGTCCCCTACGAGCAGTACTTC
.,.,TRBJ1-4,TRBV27,CASRKGGQRKATNEKLFF,TGTGCCAGCAGAAAGGGAGGCCAGAGGAAGGCGACTAATGAAAAACTGTTTTTT
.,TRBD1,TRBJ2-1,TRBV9,CASSERQGSSYNEQFF,TGTGCCAGCAGCGAGAGACAGGGTAGCTCCTACAATGAGCAGTTCTTC
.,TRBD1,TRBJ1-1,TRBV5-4,CASSWGQGAGTEAFF,TGTGCCAGCAGCTGGGGACAGGGGGCGGGCACTGAAGCTTTCTTT
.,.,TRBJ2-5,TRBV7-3,CASSLMGRQETQYF,TGTGCCAGCAGCTTGATGGGAAGACAAGAGACCCAGTACTTC
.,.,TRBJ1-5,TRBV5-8,CASSPLWFREGNQPQHF,TGTGCCAGCAGCCCCCTTTGGTTCAGGGAGGGCAATCAGCCCCAGCATTTT
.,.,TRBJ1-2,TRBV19,CASSNRRQAAAGYTF,TGTGCCAGTAGTAACCGCCGGCAGGCCGCCGCTGGCTACACCTTC
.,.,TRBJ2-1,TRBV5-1,CASSPEGSSYNEQFF,TGCGCCAGCAGCCCGGAGGGTAGCTCCTACAATGAGCAGTTCTTC
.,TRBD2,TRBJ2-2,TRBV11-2,CASSPTSGGTTGELFF,TGTGCCAGCAGCCCAACTAGCGGGGGCACCACCGGGGAGCTGTTTTTT
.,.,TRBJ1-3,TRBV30,CAWSVPGKSSGNTIYF,TGTGCCTGGAGTGTACCAGGGAAATCTTCTGGAAACACCATATATTTT
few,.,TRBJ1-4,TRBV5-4,CASSWFNEKLFF,TGTGCCAGCAGCTGGTTTAATGAAAAACTGTTTTTT
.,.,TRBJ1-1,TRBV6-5,CASSYLRLDTEAFF,TGTGCCAGCAGTTACTTAAGACTTGACACTGAAGCTTTCTTT
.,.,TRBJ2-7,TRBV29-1,CSAGDGRVLHEQYF,TGCAGCGCGGGCGACGGCAGGGTTCTCCACGAGCAGTACTTC
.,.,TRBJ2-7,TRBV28,CASSLTVGRVGPLYF,TGTGCCAGCAGTTTAACCGTGGGCAGGGTCGGACCTTTGTACTTC
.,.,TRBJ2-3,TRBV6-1,CASSEAQGGSYTQYF,TGTGCCAGCAGTGAAGCGCAGGGCGGCTCCTATACGCAGTATTTT
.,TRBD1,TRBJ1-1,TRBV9,CASSVAGGASTEAFF,TGTGCCAGCAGCGTAGCAGGGGGCGCGAGCACTGAAGCTTTCTTT
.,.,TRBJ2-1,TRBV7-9,CASSQSDRFNEQFF,TGTGCCAGCAGTCAGAGTGACAGGTTCAATGAGCAGTTCTTC
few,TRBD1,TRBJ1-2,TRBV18,CASSQGQGIGGYTF,TGTGCCAGCTCACAAGGACAGGGGATAGGTGGCTACACCTTC
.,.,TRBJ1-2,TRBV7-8,CASSGRTEPYGYTF,TGTGCCAGCAGCGGGAGGACGGAGCCTTATGGCTACACCTTC
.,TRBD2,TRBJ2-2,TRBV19,CASRTGLAYTGELFF,TGTGCCAGCCGAACGGGACTAGCCTACACCGGGGAGCTGTTTTTT
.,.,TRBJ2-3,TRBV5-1,CASGLDRPGDTQYF,TGCGCCAGCGGCCTCGACAGGCCCGGGGATACGCAGTATTTT